What follows is one T cell receptor beta chain and its context. This entry comes from a study of somatic mutations in cytotoxic T cells in rheumatoid arthritis. Trimming removed 7 bases at V and 2 bases at J, with 11 bases between. The CDR3 loop spans 13 amino acids. Germline V gene lookup returns CDR1 ENHRY and CDR2 SYGVKD. Produced via immunoSEQ multiplex PCR; TCRdb's table is partial and in-frame only. The sample holds about 16,000 clones, about 72% seen once. This clonotype originated in an adult with rheumatoid arthritis. The sample consisted of CD8+ T cells sorted from blood. The V and J genes are TRBV10-3 and TRBJ1-2; D remains unclear. As DNA, the CDR3 is TGTGCCATCAATGGGATACTCAACTATGGCTACACCTTC. The encoded protein is CAINGILNYGYTF.